These T cell receptor beta chains were read from a single sample in a study of CD8 T cells in Susac syndrome. TCRdb redid the calling of the immunoSEQ multiplex PCR reads with MiXCR, one entry per CDR3 protein. Among about 150,000 distinct CDR3 sequences listed, 85% to 95% were seen once. The specimen was CD8+ T cells from PBMCs. The receptors were gathered from a human donor with Susac syndrome. Both conserved end residues are part of each CDR3. D genes are given only for firm matches. Clone size is stated in some rows and not others, as once, few, many or a class when expanded.

clone size	D gene	J gene	V gene	CDR3 protein	CDR3 DNA
-	TRBD2	TRBJ2-1	TRBV5-6	CASSPTSGGGEQFF	TGTGCCAGCAGCCCGACTAGCGGAGGCGGTGAGCAGTTCTTC
-	TRBD2	TRBJ2-2	TRBV14	CASSRLAGVTGELFF	TGTGCCAGCAGCCGACTAGCGGGAGTGACCGGGGAGCTGTTTTTT
few	TRBD2	TRBJ2-1	TRBV15	CATSRRAGGSYNEQFF	TGTGCCACCAGCAGAAGGGCGGGAGGCTCCTACAATGAGCAGTTCTTC
-	-	TRBJ1-5	TRBV28	CASSLCCSNQPQHF	TGTGCCAGCAGTTTATGTTGTAGCAATCAGCCCCAGCATTTT
-	-	TRBJ2-7	TRBV20-1	CSATHPGQTYYEQYF	TGCAGTGCAACCCACCCGGGACAAACGTACTACGAGCAGTACTTC
-	TRBD1	TRBJ1-2	TRBV12-3/TRBV12-4	CASSTDRDYHYGYTF	TGTGCCAGCAGTACTGACAGGGATTATCACTATGGCTACACCTTC
-	TRBD1	TRBJ1-2	TRBV29-1	CSVADRNSLYGYTF	TGCAGCGTTGCGGACAGGAATTCCCTCTATGGCTACACCTTC
once	-	TRBJ1-5	TRBV19	CASSIAAGGQPQHF	TGTGCCAGTAGTATAGCGGCGGGCGGGCAGCCCCAGCATTTT
-	-	TRBJ1-2	TRBV28	CASSLVGQPHLNYGYTF	TGTGCCAGCAGTTTGGTAGGACAGCCTCACCTTAACTATGGCTACACCTTC
-	-	TRBJ2-2	TRBV24-1	CATSDFTGDTGELFF	TGTGCCACCAGTGATTTCACCGGGGACACCGGGGAGCTGTTTTTT
-	TRBD1	TRBJ1-2	TRBV6-1	CASSRLPPTGMQGYTF	TGTGCCAGCAGTAGGTTACCACCGACAGGGATGCAGGGCTACACCTTC
-	TRBD1	TRBJ2-7	TRBV7-9	CASSSTQWDSLSYEQYF	TGTGCCAGCAGCTCGACTCAGTGGGACAGCTTGTCCTACGAGCAGTACTTC
few	-	TRBJ2-2	TRBV6-5	CASSPGAAGELFF	TGTGCCAGCAGTCCAGGGGCTGCCGGGGAGCTGTTTTTT
-	TRBD1	TRBJ1-1	TRBV12-3/TRBV12-4	CASGTERTEAFF	TGTGCCAGCGGGACAGAGCGGACTGAAGCTTTCTTT
-	-	TRBJ1-2	TRBV5-4	CASSTGIMGGYTF	TGTGCCAGCAGCACAGGGATTATGGGTGGCTACACCTTC
-	TRBD1	TRBJ1-1	TRBV15	CATSSRDRGDEAFF	TGTGCCACCAGCAGCCGGGACAGGGGGGATGAAGCTTTCTTT
-	-	TRBJ2-7	TRBV15	CATSRDMDYEQYF	TGTGCCACCAGCAGGGACATGGACTACGAGCAGTACTTC
-	TRBD2	TRBJ2-1	TRBV5-6	CASSGLVNEQFF	TGTGCCAGCAGCGGACTAGTCAATGAGCAGTTCTTC
-	-	TRBJ2-5	TRBV4-1	CASSQEGETQYF	TGTGCCAGCAGCCAAGAAGGGGAGACCCAGTACTTC
-	-	TRBJ1-2	TRBV27	CASRTGRYGYTF	TGTGCCAGCAGGACCGGGCGCTATGGCTACACCTTC
-	-	TRBJ1-1	TRBV7-9	CASNDEGGKAFF	TGTGCCAGCAACGACGAGGGAGGGAAAGCTTTCTTT
-	-	TRBJ2-3	TRBV12-3/TRBV12-4	CASSFSQGDTQYF	TGTGCCAGCAGTTTCTCGCAGGGAGATACGCAGTATTTT
-	TRBD2	TRBJ2-3	TRBV12-3/TRBV12-4	CASRPTSGRAPDTQYF	TGTGCCAGCAGGCCCACTAGCGGGAGGGCACCCGATACGCAGTATTTT
-	-	TRBJ1-2	TRBV29-1	CSDEGLGGYTF	TGCAGCGACGAGGGACTGGGTGGCTACACCTTC
-	-	TRBJ1-4	TRBV10-1	CASSEIRGNEKLFF	TGCGCCAGCAGTGAGATCAGGGGAAATGAAAAACTGTTTTTT
-	-	TRBJ1-1	TRBV6-4	CASSSDPNTEAFF	TGTGCCAGCAGCTCAGACCCGAACACTGAAGCTTTCTTT
-	-	TRBJ1-5	TRBV6-5	CASSYPDRLPDPWRQPQHF	TGTGCCAGCAGTTATCCGGACCGTCTTCCGGATCCCTGGCGACAGCCCCAGCATTTT
-	-	TRBJ2-5	TRBV7-8	CASSLGLEGEETQYF	TGTGCCAGCAGCCTTGGACTCGAGGGTGAAGAGACCCAGTACTTC
-	-	TRBJ2-3	TRBV20-1	CSVDGWAGSTDTQYF	TGCAGTGTTGACGGGTGGGCAGGGAGCACAGATACGCAGTATTTT
-	-	TRBJ2-1	TRBV7-9	CASSLGVVGPSYNEQFF	TGTGCCAGCAGCTTAGGAGTGGTGGGACCATCCTACAATGAGCAGTTCTTC
-	-	TRBJ1-5	TRBV28	CASSAARRTGNQPQHF	TGTGCCAGCAGTGCCGCCCGGAGGACAGGCAATCAGCCCCAGCATTTT
-	-	TRBJ2-2	TRBV5-4	CASTHGPSGLPTGELFF	TGTGCCAGCACCCACGGGCCCAGCGGTCTGCCGACCGGGGAGCTGTTTTTT